This record concerns one TCR beta chain sequence. With UMIs, 5'RACE template switching was used to make TCR beta cDNA. No DNA is given; TCRdb re-called the 5' RACE reads and lists each CDR3 protein once. Recorded for this sample: roughly 390,000 distinct CDR3 sequences. This sample was taken from a study of T cells expressing NK-cell markers. In the study overall: Underlying the TCR beta repertoires were sorted CD3+CD56+NKG2C+, CD3+CD56+NKG2C- and CD3+CD56-NKG2C+ T cells. There were seven HCMV-seropositive donors and one seronegative donor among the eight sequenced.

The CDR3 contains 15 residues. Germline CDR1 and CDR2: SQVTM and ANQGSEA. Sequencing was done on a sample of blood T cells: a sorted CD56 or NKG2C T cell subset, CD4+ or CD8+ T cells, or bulk PBMC T cells (not recorded which). The TCR was taken from a woman aged 50 to 60 in good health. The chain couples TRBV29-1 to TRBJ2-5; TCRdb lists TRBD1, though no DNA is available to test this call. CDR3 region: CSVDSARGDIETQYF.